This TCR beta chain stems from a study of blood T cells in healthy people across ages. V lost 6 bases and J lost 6, with 23 bases in between. Germline loops: CDR1 DFQATT, CDR2 SNEGSKA (reference sequence). The CDR3 runs to 15 residues. This clonotype was observed a handful of times. Healthy Russian Caucasian donors spanned ages about 6 to 100 years. For the second PCR, which ran for about 7 to 12 cycles, a sample-barcoded 5' primer and a J-beta primer mix were used. Template switching added a 12-random-nucleotide identifier to every cDNA molecule. TCRdb fed the 5' RACE reads into MiXCR, producing one record per CDR3 protein. This sample has about 930,000 distinct CDR3 sequences, with about 27% found just once. These sequences were also reported in another study, on T cells of mothers and their children.

This receptor was taken from a woman aged 40 to 49 in good health. The gene calls are TRBV20-1 and TRBJ1-2; D possibly corresponds to TRBD1 (5 bases). Sequenced material: blood. For the CDR3, the DNA is TGCAGTGCCCCGGAAGAGTTACGGGGGGTTCATGGCTACACCTTC. This codes for CSAPEELRGVHGYTF.